This TCR beta chain is drawn from a study of blood T cells in healthy people across ages. Study overall: For every two T cells, template switching captured about one barcoded beta molecule.

Germline lookup yields CDR1 SNHLY and CDR2 FYNNEI. Trimming left V 7 bases short and J 0 bases short, with 12 bases between. This CDR3 contains 15 residues. Then a second PCR, running about 6 to 12 cycles, was carried out with a sample-barcoded 5' primer and a J-beta primer mix. Tags on each cDNA molecule came from a template-switch adaptor with 12 random nucleotides. TCRdb analysed the 5' RACE reads with MiXCR anew, one entry per CDR3 protein. This table holds around 1.7 million distinct CDR3 sequences, 28% found once. Sequencing used blood. V gene TRBV2 combines with J gene TRBJ1-4; D call uncertain. This clonotype originated in a woman aged 25 to 45 in good health. For the CDR3, the DNA is TGTGCCAGCATCCCTACCGGATCAACTAATGAAAAACTGTTTTTT. This encodes CASIPTGSTNEKLFF.